This T cell receptor beta chain was identified during a study of cytomegalovirus exposure and HLA in healthy donors. It was with 60 Vbeta and 13 Jbeta primers that the PCR ran. The method was immunoSEQ multiplex PCR; TCRdb's version includes in-frame clones alone and lacks a portion of them. The sample totals 100,000 to 150,000 clones. The CDR3 totals 15 residues. V gave up 3 bases and J gave up 5 bases; unmatched junction bases: 6. Looked up from germline, CDR1 is KGHSH and CDR2 is LQKENI. Study results and caveats: Clonal expansion, a later analysis showed, was greater in HLA-associated TCR beta chains than in equally common others. The records held CMV serostatus as the only immune exposure information. A later analysis linked around 15,000 TCR beta sequences to HLA alleles at 0.05 false discovery rate.

Donors had nominal health at sampling but likely had unrecorded immune exposures. Note on this clone: The antigen is not known.

Sequences were obtained from PBMCs. The chain joins TRBV18 to TRBJ1-1; TRBD1 agrees at 10 bases. The TCR originated in a man in his late teens or twenties in good health and CMV-seronegative. The CDR3 DNA is TGTGCCAGCTCACCGAGGCCGGGACAGGGGACTGAAGCTTTCTTT. It specifies CASSPRPGQGTEAFF.